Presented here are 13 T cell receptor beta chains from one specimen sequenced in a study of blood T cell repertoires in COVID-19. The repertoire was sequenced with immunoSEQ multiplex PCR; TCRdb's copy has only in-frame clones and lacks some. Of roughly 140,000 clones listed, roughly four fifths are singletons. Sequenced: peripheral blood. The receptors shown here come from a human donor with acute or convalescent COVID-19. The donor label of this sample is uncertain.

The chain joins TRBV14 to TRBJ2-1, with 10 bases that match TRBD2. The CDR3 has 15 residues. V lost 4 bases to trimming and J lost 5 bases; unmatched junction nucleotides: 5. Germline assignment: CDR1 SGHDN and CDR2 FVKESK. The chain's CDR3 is CASSPLAGAHNEQFF. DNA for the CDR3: TGTGCCAGCAGCCCCCTAGCGGGGGCCCACAATGAGCAGTTCTTC. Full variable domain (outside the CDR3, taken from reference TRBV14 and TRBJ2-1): EAGVTQFPSHSVIEKGQTVTLRCDPISGHDNLYWYRRVMGKEIKFLLHFVKESKQDESGMPNNRFLAERTGGTYSTLKVQPAELEDSGVYFCASSPLAGAHNEQFFGPGTRLTVL.

In nucleotides, the CDR3 is TGTGCCAGCAGTGAACTCCAGGGAGGGTCACCCCTCCACTTT. Protein: CASSELQGGSPLHF. The chain carries TRBV2 and TRBJ1-6; tentatively, D is TRBD1 (5 bases). V was trimmed by 2 bases and J by 10 bases, leaving 12 bases between them. CDR3 size: 14 residues. The germline gives CDR1 SNHLY, CDR2 FYNNEI.

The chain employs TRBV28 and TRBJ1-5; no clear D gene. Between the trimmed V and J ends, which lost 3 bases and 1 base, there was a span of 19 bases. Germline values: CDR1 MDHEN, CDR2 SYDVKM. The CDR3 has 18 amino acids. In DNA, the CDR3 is TGTGCCAGCAGTTTTCGGAGGGCGTGGGGTGAGAGCAATCAGCCCCAGCATTTT. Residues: CASSFRRAWGESNQPQHF.

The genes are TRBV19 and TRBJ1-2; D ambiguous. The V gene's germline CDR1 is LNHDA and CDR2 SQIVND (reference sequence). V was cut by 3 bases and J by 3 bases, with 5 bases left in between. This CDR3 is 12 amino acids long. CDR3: CASSINDYGYTF. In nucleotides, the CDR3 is TGTGCCAGTAGTATTAATGACTATGGCTACACCTTC. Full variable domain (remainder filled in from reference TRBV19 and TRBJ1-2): DGGITQSPKYLFRKEGQNVTLSCEQNLNHDAMYWYRQDPGQGLRLIYYSQIVNDFQKGDIAEGYSVSREKKESFPLTVTSAQKNPTAFYLCASSINDYGYTFGSGTRLTVV.

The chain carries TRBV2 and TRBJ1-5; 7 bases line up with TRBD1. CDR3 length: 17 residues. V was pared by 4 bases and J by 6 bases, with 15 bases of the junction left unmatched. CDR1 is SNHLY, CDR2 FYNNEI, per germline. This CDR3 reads CASSAGVVTGSSQPQHF. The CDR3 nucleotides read TGTGCCAGCAGTGCGGGAGTCGTGACAGGGTCCTCTCAGCCCCAGCATTTT.

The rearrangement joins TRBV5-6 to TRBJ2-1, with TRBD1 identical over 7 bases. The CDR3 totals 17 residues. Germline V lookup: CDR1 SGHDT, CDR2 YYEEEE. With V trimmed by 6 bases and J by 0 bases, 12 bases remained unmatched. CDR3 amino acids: CASTQPRGISSYNEQFF. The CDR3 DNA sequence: TGTGCCAGCACCCAACCCAGGGGGATTAGCTCCTACAATGAGCAGTTCTTC.

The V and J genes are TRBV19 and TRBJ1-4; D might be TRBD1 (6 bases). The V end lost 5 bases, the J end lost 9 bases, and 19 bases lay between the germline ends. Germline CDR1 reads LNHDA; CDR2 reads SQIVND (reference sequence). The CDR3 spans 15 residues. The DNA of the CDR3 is TGTGCCAGTAGTGTTAAGGACAGTCGTGAGAAAAAACTGTTTTTT. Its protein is CASSVKDSREKKLFF.

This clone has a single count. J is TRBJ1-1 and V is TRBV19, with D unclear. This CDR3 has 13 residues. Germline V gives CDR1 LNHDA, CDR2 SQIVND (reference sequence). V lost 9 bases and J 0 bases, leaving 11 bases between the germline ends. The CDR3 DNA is TGTGCCAGCGCTCGGGTCATGAACACTGAAGCTTTCTTT. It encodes CASARVMNTEAFF.

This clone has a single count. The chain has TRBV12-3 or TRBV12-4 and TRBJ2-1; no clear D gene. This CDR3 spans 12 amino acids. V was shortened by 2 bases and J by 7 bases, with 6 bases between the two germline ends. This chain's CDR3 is CASSLSVNEQFF. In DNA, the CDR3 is TGTGCCAGCAGTTTAAGCGTAAATGAGCAGTTCTTC.

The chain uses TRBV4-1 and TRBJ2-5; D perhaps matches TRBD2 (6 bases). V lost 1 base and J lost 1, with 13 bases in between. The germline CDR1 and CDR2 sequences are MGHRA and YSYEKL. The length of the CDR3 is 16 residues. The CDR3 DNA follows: TGCGCCAGCAGCCAAGGGTTCGGAGGGTTCCAAGAGACCCAGTACTTC. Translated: CASSQGFGGFQETQYF.

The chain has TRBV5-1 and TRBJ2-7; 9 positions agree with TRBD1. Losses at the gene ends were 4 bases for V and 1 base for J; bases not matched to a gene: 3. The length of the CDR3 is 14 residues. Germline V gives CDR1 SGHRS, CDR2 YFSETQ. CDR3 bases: TGCGCCAGCAGCCCAGGGACAGGGTCCTACGAGCAGTACTTC. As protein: CASSPGTGSYEQYF.

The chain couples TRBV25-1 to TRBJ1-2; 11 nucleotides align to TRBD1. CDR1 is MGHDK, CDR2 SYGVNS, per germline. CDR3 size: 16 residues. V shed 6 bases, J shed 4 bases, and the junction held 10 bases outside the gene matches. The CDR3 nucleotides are TGTGCCAGCAGCGACACGGACAGGGGGCCTAGCTATGGCTACACCTTC. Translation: CASSDTDRGPSYGYTF.

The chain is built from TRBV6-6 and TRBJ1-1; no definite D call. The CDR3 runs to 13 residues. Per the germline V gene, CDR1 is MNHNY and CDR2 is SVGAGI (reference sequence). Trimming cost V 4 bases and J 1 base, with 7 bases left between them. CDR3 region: CASSFTPNTEAFF. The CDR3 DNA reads TGTGCCAGCAGTTTCACACCGAACACTGAAGCTTTCTTT.